Detailed here is one TCR beta chain. One entry per CDR3 protein, called by TCRdb with MiXCR from the RT-PCR reads. The sample has almost 700,000 distinct CDR3 sequences; 14% are singletons. Losses at the gene ends were 0 bases for V and 3 bases for J; bases not matched to a gene: 2. CDR1 is SGHRS, CDR2 YFSETQ, per germline. This CDR3 has 15 amino acids. This rearrangement joins TRBV5-1 to TRBJ2-1; 8 nucleotides match TRBD1. The clonotype comes from a female donor in good health, serving as a healthy control. Sequencing used memory CD4+ T cells from blood. CDR3 DNA: TGCGCCAGCAGCTTGGGGGACAGGAACTACAATGAGCAGTTCTTC. It codes for CASSLGDRNYNEQFF.